These T cell receptor beta chains were read from a single sample in a study of OX40 agonist ivuxolimab in advanced cancers. Produced via immunoSEQ multiplex PCR; TCRdb's table is partial and in-frame only. The sample has about 98,000 clones, approximately 93% seen once. Sample: CD4+ or CD8+ T cells sorted from blood, taken in a trial of the OX40 agonist ivuxolimab. The receptors here all came from an adult with an advanced solid tumor such as melanoma, head and neck, liver or kidney cancer. The CDR3 runs from the conserved cysteine through the conserved F or W. D genes are given only for firm matches. Size is omitted from some rows. Given values are once, few, many or a class for expanded clones.

.,TRBJ1-2,once,TRBV28,CASSSPLYGYTF,TGTGCCAGCAGTTCCCCCCTCTATGGCTACACCTTC
.,TRBJ1-1,.,TRBV28,CASSFRKTAWAFF,TGTGCCAGCAGTTTTAGAAAGACAGCCTGGGCTTTCTTT
.,TRBJ2-2,.,TRBV6-5,CASSYLSGYGELFF,TGTGCCAGCAGTTACCTAAGTGGTTACGGGGAGCTGTTTTTT
TRBD2,TRBJ2-3,.,TRBV4-2,CASSQDRRGGLDTQYF,TGTGCCAGCAGCCAAGATCGGCGGGGGGGCCTAGATACGCAGTATTTT
.,TRBJ1-2,.,TRBV20-1,CSGGVGQGYTF,TGCAGTGGAGGGGTGGGGCAAGGCTACACCTTC
.,TRBJ2-1,.,TRBV6-6,CATWSSPQGDEQFF,TGTGCCACTTGGTCATCACCACAGGGCGATGAGCAGTTCTTC
TRBD2,TRBJ2-1,.,TRBV18,CASSPPVSGGTGNEQFF,TGTGCCAGCTCACCACCGGTCAGCGGGGGAACGGGTAATGAGCAGTTCTTC
.,TRBJ2-1,.,TRBV29-1,CSGGRTYNEQFF,TGCAGCGGGGGCAGAACCTACAATGAGCAGTTCTTC
.,TRBJ1-3,.,TRBV7-8,CASRGRGTDTIYF,TGTGCCAGCAGGGGGCGGGGCACGGACACCATATATTTT
TRBD2,TRBJ2-3,.,TRBV19,CASSIDRRLAVTDTQYF,TGTGCCAGTAGTATAGATCGGAGACTAGCGGTCACAGATACGCAGTATTTT
.,TRBJ1-6,once,TRBV6-6,CASRGIARSPLHF,TGTGCCAGCAGGGGGATTGCCCGTTCACCCCTCCACTTT
TRBD1,TRBJ2-7,.,TRBV5-1,CASSYRDRASGEQYF,TGCGCCAGCAGCTACAGGGACAGGGCATCCGGCGAGCAGTACTTC
.,TRBJ1-6,.,TRBV28,CASSLSSYNSPLHF,TGTGCCAGCAGTTTAAGCTCCTATAATTCACCCCTCCACTTT
TRBD1,TRBJ1-3,.,TRBV19,CGSRQGTASGNTIYF,TGTGGCTCCCGACAGGGTACCGCCTCTGGAAACACCATATATTTT
TRBD2,TRBJ2-5,once,TRBV28,CASSFWGGETQYF,TGTGCCAGCAGTTTTTGGGGGGGGGAGACCCAGTACTTC
TRBD2,TRBJ2-1,once,TRBV28,CASSSLAGSSYNEQFF,TGTGCCAGCAGTTCACTAGCGGGCAGCTCCTACAATGAGCAGTTCTTC
TRBD1,TRBJ1-5,.,TRBV7-9,CASSSWDRASNQPQHF,TGTGCCAGCAGCTCCTGGGACAGGGCTAGCAATCAGCCCCAGCATTTT
.,TRBJ2-3,once,TRBV11-1,CASSRADTQYF,TGTGCCAGCAGCCGAGCAGATACGCAGTATTTT
TRBD2,TRBJ2-1,.,TRBV7-2,CASSPGWASGKNEQFF,TGTGCCAGCAGCCCCGGGTGGGCTAGCGGGAAGAATGAGCAGTTCTTC
TRBD1,TRBJ1-5,.,TRBV6-1,CASSGTGSQPQHF,TGTGCCAGCAGTGGGACAGGGAGCCAGCCCCAGCATTTT
.,TRBJ1-6,once,TRBV7-2,CASSQNGGGNSPLHF,TGTGCCAGCAGCCAAAACGGGGGCGGTAATTCACCCCTCCACTTT
TRBD1,TRBJ1-5,.,TRBV15,CATSRGRTGVGNQPQHF,TGTGCCACCAGCAGAGGTAGGACAGGGGTGGGCAATCAGCCCCAGCATTTT
.,TRBJ1-2,.,TRBV6-6,CASRAGLGLSGYTF,TGTGCCAGCAGGGCAGGGTTGGGGCTATCTGGCTACACCTTC
.,TRBJ1-6,.,TRBV25-1,CASNQGGLAPLHF,TGTGCCAGCAACCAAGGGGGTTTAGCACCCCTCCACTTT
.,TRBJ1-2,.,TRBV14,CASSQEIRGDYGYTF,TGTGCCAGCAGCCAAGAAATCCGGGGGGACTATGGCTACACCTTC
.,TRBJ1-5,.,TRBV7-2,CASSPRNDQPQHF,TGTGCCAGCAGCCCCCGCAATGATCAGCCCCAGCATTTT
TRBD2,TRBJ2-3,.,TRBV2,CASSGGLAGPSTDTQYF,TGTGCCAGCAGCGGGGGACTAGCGGGGCCTAGCACAGATACGCAGTATTTT
.,TRBJ1-3,.,TRBV14,CASSQDIYGYTIYF,TGTGCCAGCAGCCAAGACATTTATGGATACACCATATATTTT
.,TRBJ2-3,.,TRBV7-9,CASSLGGATDTQYF,TGTGCCAGCAGCTTAGGAGGGGCCACAGATACGCAGTATTTT
TRBD2,TRBJ2-1,.,TRBV5-6,CASSPDLAGGGNEQFF,TGTGCCAGCAGCCCGGACCTAGCGGGGGGTGGGAATGAGCAGTTCTTC
.,TRBJ2-3,.,TRBV7-7,CASSFCTDTQYF,TGTGCTAGCAGCTTTTGCACAGATACGCAGTATTTT
.,TRBJ1-5,once,TRBV12-5,CASGPLGGQPQHF,TGTGCTAGTGGTCCCCTCGGGGGCCAGCCCCAGCATTTT
.,TRBJ1-1,.,TRBV6-5,CASSRENTEAFF,TGTGCCAGCAGTAGGGAGAACACTGAAGCTTTCTTT
.,TRBJ2-7,.,TRBV11-2,CASSLPGSSTKQYF,TGTGCCAGCAGCTTGCCAGGGTCTTCTACGAAGCAGTACTTC
TRBD1,TRBJ1-2,.,TRBV11-3,CASSSSTGSYGYTF,TGTGCCAGCAGCTCCTCGACAGGGAGCTATGGCTACACCTTC
.,TRBJ1-4,.,TRBV4-2,CASSPSNEKLFF,TGTGCCAGCAGCCCTTCAAATGAAAAACTGTTTTTT
.,TRBJ1-5,.,TRBV6-1,CASSERVERGNQPQHF,TGTGCCAGCAGTGAAAGGGTGGAAAGGGGCAATCAGCCCCAGCATTTT
TRBD1,TRBJ2-5,.,TRBV7-2,CASSSSPQGVETQYF,TGTGCCAGCAGCTCGTCCCCACAGGGGGTAGAGACCCAGTACTTC
.,TRBJ1-2,.,TRBV30,CAWTLPRSGYGYTF,TGTGCCTGGACTCTCCCCAGGTCAGGCTATGGCTACACCTTC
.,TRBJ1-5,.,TRBV19,CASSIAGPQHF,TGTGCCAGTAGTATAGCTGGGCCCCAGCATTTT
.,TRBJ1-6,few,TRBV6-1,CASSEHRQSPLHF,TGTGCCAGCAGTGAGCATCGCCAATCACCCCTCCACTTT
TRBD2,TRBJ2-1,.,TRBV5-1,CASSWGLAEYNEQFF,TGCGCCAGCAGCTGGGGACTAGCGGAGTACAATGAGCAGTTCTTC
.,TRBJ2-3,.,TRBV6-6,CASSSGGDTQYF,TGTGCCAGCAGTTCAGGGGGGGATACGCAGTATTTT
TRBD1,TRBJ1-5,.,TRBV28,CASSLRGQYSNQPQHF,TGTGCCAGCAGTTTAAGGGGGCAGTATAGCAATCAGCCCCAGCATTTT
TRBD1,TRBJ1-3,.,TRBV5-5,CASSDRATPLSSGNTIYF,TGTGCCAGTAGTGACAGGGCCACCCCGCTCAGCTCTGGAAACACCATATATTTT
.,TRBJ1-3,.,TRBV6-1,CASSEALGVAGNTIYF,TGTGCCAGCAGTGAAGCCCTCGGGGTTGCTGGAAACACCATATATTTT